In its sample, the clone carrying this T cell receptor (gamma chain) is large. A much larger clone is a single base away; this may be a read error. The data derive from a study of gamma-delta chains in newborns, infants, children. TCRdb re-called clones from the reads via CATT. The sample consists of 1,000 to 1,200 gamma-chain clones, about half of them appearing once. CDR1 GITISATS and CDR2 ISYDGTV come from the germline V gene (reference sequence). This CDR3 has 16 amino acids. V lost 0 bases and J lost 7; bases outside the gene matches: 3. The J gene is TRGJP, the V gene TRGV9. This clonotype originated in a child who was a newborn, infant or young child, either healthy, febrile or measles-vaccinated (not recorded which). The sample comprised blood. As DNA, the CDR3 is TGTGCCTTGTGGGAGGTGCACGAGTTGGGCAAAAAAATCAAGGTATTT. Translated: CALWEVHELGKKIKVF.